Included here is one T cell receptor (beta chain) sequence, with context. CDR1 is DFQATT, CDR2 SNEGSKA, per germline (reference sequence). The germline V and J ends were trimmed by 3 bases and 9 bases, with 26 bases remaining between them. The CDR3 is made up of 16 amino acids. The table came from immunoSEQ multiplex PCR; TCRdb's copy has only in-frame clones and leaves some out. The sample has fewer than 65,000 clones; about four fifths are singletons. The sample comes from a study of control samples from healthy donors and cancer patients. Material for sequencing was blood. The chain is built from TRBV20-1 and TRBJ2-5, with D possibly matching TRBD2 (6 bases). This receptor was taken from a man aged 70 or older in good health. The CDR3 is CSASRGASAVWGAQYF. CDR3 sequence (DNA): TGCAGTGCTAGTCGGGGAGCCAGCGCCGTTTGGGGGGCCCAGTACTTC.